The entry below gives a single TCR beta chain sequence along with its context. Its matching antigen is unknown. Other DNA sequences in the same sample also yield this CDR3. These data are taken from a study of shared clonotypes between healthy human individuals. Naivety among CD8 cells was defined by CD45RO negativity and positive CCR7 selection, thereby excluding terminally differentiated effector memory CD45RA+ cells. All donors were healthy HIV-negative adults lacking recent acute infections or vaccinations. Points from the study as a whole: Sequencing depth was predicted to influence how clonotypes are shared among donors.

Sequencing used immunoSEQ multiplex PCR; TCRdb keeps in-frame clones, though not all of them. The data hold 2 million to 2.5 million clones, with approximately 94% observed a single time. The sequence was collected from a man younger than 30 in good health. Some clones in this sample may be carry-over from other donors' samples. The material sequenced was naive CD8+ T cells from PBMCs.

The CDR3, as DNA: TGTGCCAGCAGCTTAAGTCTAGCGGGAGTCGATGAGCAGTTCTTC. It specifies CASSLSLAGVDEQFF. J is TRBJ2-1 and V is TRBV7-9; TRBD2 agrees at 10 bases. This CDR3 comprises 15 residues. Germline CDR1 reads SEHNR; CDR2 reads FQNEAQ (reference sequence). V gave up 2 bases and J gave up 8 bases; unmatched junction bases: 6.